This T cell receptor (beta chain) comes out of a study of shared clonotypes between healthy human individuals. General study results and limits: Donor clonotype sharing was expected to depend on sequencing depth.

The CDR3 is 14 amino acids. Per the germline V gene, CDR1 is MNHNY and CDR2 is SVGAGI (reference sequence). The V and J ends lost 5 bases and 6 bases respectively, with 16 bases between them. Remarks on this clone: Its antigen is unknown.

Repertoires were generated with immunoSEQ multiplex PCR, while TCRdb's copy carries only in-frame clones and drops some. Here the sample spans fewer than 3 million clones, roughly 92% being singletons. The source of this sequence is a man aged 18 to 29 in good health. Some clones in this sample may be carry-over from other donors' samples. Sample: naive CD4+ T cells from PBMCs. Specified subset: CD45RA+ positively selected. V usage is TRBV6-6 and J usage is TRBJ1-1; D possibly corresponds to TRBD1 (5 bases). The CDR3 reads CASSTGHITAEAFF. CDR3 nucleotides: TGTGCCAGCAGTACAGGACACATCACAGCTGAAGCTTTCTTT.